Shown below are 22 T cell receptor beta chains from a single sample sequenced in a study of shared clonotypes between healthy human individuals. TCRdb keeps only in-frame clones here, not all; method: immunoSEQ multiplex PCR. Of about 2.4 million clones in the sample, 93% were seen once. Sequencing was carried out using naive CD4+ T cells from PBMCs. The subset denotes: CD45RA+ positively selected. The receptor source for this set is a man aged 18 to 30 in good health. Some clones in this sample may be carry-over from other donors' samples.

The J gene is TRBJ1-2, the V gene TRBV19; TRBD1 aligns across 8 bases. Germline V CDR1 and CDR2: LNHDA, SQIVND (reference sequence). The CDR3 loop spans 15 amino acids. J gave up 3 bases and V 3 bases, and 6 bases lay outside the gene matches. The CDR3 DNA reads TGTGCCAGTAGTATCCGGCCACAGGGGGACTATGGCTACACCTTC. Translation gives CASSIRPQGDYGYTF. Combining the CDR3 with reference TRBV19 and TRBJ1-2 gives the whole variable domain DGGITQSPKYLFRKEGQNVTLSCEQNLNHDAMYWYRQDPGQGLRLIYYSQIVNDFQKGDIAEGYSVSREKKESFPLTVTSAQKNPTAFYLCASSIRPQGDYGYTFGSGTRLTVV.

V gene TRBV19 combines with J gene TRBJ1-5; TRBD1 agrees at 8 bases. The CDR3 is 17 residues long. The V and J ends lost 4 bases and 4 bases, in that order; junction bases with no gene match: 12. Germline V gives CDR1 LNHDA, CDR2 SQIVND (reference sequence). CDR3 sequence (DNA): TGTGCCAGTAGTACCAAAGCCGGGACAGGAATAAATCAGCCCCAGCATTTT. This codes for CASSTKAGTGINQPQHF.

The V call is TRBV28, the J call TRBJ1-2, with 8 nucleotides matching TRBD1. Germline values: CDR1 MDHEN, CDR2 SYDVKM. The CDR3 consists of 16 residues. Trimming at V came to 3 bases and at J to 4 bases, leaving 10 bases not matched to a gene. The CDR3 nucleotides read TGTGCCAGCAGTTTCGCAGGGGGCGGCTTCAGCTATGGCTACACCTTC. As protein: CASSFAGGGFSYGYTF.

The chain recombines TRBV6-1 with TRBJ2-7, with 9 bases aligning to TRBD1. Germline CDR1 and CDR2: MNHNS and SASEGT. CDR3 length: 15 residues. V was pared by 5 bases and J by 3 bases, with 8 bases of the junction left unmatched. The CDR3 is CASSPRTGAVYEQYF. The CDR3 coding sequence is TGTGCCAGCAGTCCCCGGACAGGGGCGGTCTACGAGCAGTACTTC.

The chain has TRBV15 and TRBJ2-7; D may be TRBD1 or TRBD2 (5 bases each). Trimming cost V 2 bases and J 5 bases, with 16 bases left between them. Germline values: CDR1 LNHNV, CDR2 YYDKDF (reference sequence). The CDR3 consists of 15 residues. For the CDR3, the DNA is TGTGCCACCAGCAGACGCCGGGCCTCGGGGCACGAGCAGTACTTC. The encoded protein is CATSRRRASGHEQYF.

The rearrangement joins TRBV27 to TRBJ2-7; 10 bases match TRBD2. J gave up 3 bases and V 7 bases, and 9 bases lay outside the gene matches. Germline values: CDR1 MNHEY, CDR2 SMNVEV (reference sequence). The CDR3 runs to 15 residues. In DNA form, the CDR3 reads TGTGCCAGCAACCGCGGACTAGCGGAGAGCTACGAGCAGTACTTC. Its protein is CASNRGLAESYEQYF.

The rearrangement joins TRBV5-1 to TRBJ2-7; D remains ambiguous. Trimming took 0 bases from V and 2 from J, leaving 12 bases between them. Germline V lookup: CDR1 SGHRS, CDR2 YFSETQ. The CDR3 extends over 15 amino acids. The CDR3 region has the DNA TGCGCCAGCAGCTTGGGGGCAGGCAAGACCTACGAGCAGTACTTC. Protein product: CASSLGAGKTYEQYF.

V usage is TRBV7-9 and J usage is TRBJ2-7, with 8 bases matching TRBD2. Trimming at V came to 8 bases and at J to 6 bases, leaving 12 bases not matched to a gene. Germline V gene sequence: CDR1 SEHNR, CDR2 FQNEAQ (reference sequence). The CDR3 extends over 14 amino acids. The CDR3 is CASRGGAGEAEQYF. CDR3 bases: TGTGCCAGCCGCGGGGGAGCGGGAGAAGCCGAGCAGTACTTC.

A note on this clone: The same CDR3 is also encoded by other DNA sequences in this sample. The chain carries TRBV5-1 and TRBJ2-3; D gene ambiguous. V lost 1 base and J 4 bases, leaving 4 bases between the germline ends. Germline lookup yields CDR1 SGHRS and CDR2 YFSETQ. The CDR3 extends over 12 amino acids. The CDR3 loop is CASSLFPDTQYF. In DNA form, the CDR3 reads TGCGCCAGCAGCTTGTTCCCAGATACGCAGTATTTT.

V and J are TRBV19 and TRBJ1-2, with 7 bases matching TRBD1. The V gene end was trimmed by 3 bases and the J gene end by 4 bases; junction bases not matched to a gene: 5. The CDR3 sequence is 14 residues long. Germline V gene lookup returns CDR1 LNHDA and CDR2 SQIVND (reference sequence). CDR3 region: CASSMIGTAYGYTF. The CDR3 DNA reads TGTGCCAGTAGTATGATCGGGACAGCCTATGGCTACACCTTC.

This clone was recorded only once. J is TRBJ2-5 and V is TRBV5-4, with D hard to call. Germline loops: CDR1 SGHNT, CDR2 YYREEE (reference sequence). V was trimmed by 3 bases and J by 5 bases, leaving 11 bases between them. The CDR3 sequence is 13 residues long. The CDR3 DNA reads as TGTGCCAGCAGCTCCGTAACGCGTGAGACCCAGTACTTC. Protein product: CASSSVTRETQYF.

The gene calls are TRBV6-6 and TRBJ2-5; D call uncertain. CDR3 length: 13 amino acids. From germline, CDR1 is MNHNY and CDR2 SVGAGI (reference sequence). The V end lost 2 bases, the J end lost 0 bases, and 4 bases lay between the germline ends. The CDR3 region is CASSYRDQETQYF. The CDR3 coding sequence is TGTGCCAGCAGTTACAGAGACCAAGAGACCCAGTACTTC.

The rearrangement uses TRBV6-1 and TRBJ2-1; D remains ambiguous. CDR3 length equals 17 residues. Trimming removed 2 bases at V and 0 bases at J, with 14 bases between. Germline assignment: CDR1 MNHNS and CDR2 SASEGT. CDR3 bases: TGTGCCAGCAGTGAAATTGTAGGCAGGAGCTCCTACAATGAGCAGTTCTTC. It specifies CASSEIVGRSSYNEQFF.

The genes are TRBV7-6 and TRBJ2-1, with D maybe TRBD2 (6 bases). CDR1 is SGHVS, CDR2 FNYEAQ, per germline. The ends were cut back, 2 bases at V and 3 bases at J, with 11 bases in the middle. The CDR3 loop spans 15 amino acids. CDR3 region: CASSLSSADYNEQFF. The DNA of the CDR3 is TGTGCCAGCAGCTTATCTAGCGCCGACTACAATGAGCAGTTCTTC.

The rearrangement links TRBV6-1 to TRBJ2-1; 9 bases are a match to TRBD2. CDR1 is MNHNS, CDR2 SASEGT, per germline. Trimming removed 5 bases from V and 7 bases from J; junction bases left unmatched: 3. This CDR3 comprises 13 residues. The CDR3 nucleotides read TGTGCCAGCAGTCTAGCGGGAAGGAATGAGCAGTTCTTC. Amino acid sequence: CASSLAGRNEQFF.

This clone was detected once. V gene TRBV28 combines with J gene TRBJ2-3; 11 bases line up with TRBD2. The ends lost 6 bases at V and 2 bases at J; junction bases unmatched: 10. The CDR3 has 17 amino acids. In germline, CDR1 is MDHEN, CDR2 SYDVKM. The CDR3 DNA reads TGTGCCAGCAGCCCGATGGGACTAGCGGTTCACACAGATACGCAGTATTTT. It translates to CASSPMGLAVHTDTQYF.

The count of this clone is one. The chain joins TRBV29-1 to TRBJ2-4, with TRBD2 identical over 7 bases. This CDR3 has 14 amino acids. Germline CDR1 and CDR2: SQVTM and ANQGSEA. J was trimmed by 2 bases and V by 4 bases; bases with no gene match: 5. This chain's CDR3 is CSVVAAGTKNIQYF. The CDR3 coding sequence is TGCAGCGTTGTCGCAGCGGGAACCAAAAACATTCAGTACTTC.

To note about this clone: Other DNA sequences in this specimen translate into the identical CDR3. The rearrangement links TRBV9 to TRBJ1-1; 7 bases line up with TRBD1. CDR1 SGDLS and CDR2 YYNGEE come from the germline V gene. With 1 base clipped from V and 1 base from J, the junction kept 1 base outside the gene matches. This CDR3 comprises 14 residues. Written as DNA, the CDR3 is TGTGCCAGCAGCGTAACAGGGGAGAACACTGAAGCTTTCTTT. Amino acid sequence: CASSVTGENTEAFF. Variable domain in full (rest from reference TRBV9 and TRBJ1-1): DSGVTQTPKHLITATGQRVTLRCSPRSGDLSVYWYQQSLDQGLQFLIQYYNGEERAKGNILERFSAQQFPDLHSELNLSSLELGDSALYFCASSVTGENTEAFFGQGTRLTVV.

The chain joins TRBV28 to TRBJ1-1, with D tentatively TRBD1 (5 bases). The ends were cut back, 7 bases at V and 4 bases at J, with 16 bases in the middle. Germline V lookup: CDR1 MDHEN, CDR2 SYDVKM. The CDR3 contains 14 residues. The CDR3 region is CASKSGSLGTEAFF. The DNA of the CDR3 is TGTGCCAGCAAGTCAGGGTCATTGGGCACTGAAGCTTTCTTT.

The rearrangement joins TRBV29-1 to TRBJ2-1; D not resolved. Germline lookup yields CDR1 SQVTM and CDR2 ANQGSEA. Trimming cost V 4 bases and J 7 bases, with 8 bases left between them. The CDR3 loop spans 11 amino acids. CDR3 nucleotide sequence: TGCAGCGTTGCGGACGAGAATGAGCAGTTCTTC. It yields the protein CSVADENEQFF.

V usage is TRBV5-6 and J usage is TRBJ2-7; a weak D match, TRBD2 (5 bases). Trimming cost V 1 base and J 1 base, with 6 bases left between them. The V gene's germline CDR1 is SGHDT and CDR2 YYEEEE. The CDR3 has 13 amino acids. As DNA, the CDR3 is TGTGCCAGCAGCTTGTGGGAGTCCTACGAGCAGTACTTC. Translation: CASSLWESYEQYF.

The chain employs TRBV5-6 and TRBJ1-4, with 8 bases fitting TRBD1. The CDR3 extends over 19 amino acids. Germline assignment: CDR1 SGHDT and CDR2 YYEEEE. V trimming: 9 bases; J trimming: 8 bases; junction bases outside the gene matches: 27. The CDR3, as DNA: TGTGCCACAGAGCGAATTTCAGGGGGCCCAATCCAGGAAGTGGAAAAACTGTTTTTT. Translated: CATERISGGPIQEVEKLFF.